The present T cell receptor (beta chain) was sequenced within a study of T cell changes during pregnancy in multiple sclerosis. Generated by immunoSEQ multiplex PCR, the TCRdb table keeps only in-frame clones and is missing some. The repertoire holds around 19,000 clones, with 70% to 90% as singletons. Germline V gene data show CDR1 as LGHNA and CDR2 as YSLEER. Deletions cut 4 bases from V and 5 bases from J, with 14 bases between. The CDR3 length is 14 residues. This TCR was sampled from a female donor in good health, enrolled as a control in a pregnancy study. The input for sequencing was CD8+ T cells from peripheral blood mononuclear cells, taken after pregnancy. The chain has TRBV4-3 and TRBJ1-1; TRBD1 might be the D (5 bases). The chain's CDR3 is CASSPSDKGTEAFF. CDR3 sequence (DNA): TGCGCCAGCAGCCCTAGTGACAAGGGGACTGAAGCTTTCTTT.